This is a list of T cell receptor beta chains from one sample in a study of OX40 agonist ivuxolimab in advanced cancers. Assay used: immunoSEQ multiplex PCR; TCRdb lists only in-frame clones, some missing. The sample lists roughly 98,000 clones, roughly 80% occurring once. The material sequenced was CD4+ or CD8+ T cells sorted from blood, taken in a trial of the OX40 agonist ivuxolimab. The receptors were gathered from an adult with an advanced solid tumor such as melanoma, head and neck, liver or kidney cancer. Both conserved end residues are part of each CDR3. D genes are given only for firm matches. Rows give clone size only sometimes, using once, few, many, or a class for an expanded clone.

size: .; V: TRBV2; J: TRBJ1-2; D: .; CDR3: CASGTDSGYTF; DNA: TGTGCCAGCGGGACCGACTCAGGCTACACCTTC
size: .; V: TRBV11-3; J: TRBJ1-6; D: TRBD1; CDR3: CASSSGQGESPLHF; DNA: TGTGCCAGCAGCTCCGGACAGGGGGAATCACCCCTCCACTTT
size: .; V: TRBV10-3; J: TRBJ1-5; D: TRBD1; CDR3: CAISDSGGPNQPQHF; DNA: TGTGCCATCAGTGATTCAGGGGGCCCTAATCAGCCCCAGCATTTT
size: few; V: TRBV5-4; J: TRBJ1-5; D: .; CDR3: CASSLDTGRPQHF; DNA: TGTGCCAGCAGCTTGGACACCGGACGGCCCCAGCATTTT
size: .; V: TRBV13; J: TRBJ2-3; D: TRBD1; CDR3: CASSLGGQGLTDTQYF; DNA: TGTGCCAGCAGCTTAGGAGGACAGGGTCTCACAGATACGCAGTATTTT
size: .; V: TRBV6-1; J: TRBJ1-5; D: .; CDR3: CASSEESGQTLRGQPQHF; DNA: TGTGCCAGCAGTGAAGAGTCGGGCCAGACTCTAAGGGGTCAGCCCCAGCATTTT
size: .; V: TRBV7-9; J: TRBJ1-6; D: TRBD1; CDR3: CASSLAGTGGSPLHF; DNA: TGTGCCAGCAGCTTAGCCGGGACAGGAGGTTCACCCCTCCACTTT
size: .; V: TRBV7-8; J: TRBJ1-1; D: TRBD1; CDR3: CASSLAPAGGRNTEAFF; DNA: TGTGCCAGCAGCTTAGCGCCGGCAGGGGGTCGGAACACTGAAGCTTTCTTT
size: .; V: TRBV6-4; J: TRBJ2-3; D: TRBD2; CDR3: CASSESSGRDTQYF; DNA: TGTGCCAGCAGTGAATCTAGCGGGAGGGATACGCAGTATTTT
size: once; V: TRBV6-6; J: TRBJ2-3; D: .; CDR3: CASSYSPPRTDTQYF; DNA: TGTGCCAGCAGTTACTCCCCACCTAGGACAGATACGCAGTATTTT
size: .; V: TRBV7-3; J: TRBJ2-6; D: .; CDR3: CASSLQGGVSGANVLTF; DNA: TGTGCCAGCAGCCTACAGGGAGGAGTGTCTGGGGCCAACGTCCTGACTTTC
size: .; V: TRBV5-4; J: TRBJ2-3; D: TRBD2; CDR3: CASSPRTSGFMGDTQYF; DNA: TGTGCCAGCAGCCCACGGACTAGCGGATTTATGGGGGATACGCAGTATTTT
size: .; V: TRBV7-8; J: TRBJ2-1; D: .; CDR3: CASSPNHEQFF; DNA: TGTGCCAGCAGCCCCAACCATGAGCAGTTCTTC
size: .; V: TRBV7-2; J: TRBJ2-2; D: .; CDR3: CASSLRAGSGGTGELFF; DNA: TGTGCCAGCAGCTTAAGGGCAGGGAGCGGAGGCACCGGGGAGCTGTTTTTT
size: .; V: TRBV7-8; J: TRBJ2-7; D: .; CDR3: CASSGGSYEQYF; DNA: TGTGCCAGCAGCGGGGGGTCTTACGAGCAGTACTTC
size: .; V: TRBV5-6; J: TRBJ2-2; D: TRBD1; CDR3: CASSGRTGTGELFF; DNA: TGTGCCAGCAGCGGGCGGACAGGCACCGGGGAGCTGTTTTTT
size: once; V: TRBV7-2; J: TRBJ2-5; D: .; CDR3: CASSLEQGETQYF; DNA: TGTGCCAGCAGCCTCGAACAGGGTGAGACCCAGTACTTC
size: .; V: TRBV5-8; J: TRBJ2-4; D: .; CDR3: CASSLTGVDIQYF; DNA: TGTGCCAGCAGCTTGACTGGGGTGGACATTCAGTACTTC
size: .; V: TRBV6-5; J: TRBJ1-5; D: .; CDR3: CASSYGYGQPQHF; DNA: TGTGCCAGCAGTTACGGGTACGGGCAGCCCCAGCATTTT
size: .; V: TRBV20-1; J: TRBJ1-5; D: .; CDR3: CSASSNQPQHF; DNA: TGCAGTGCTAGTAGCAATCAGCCCCAGCATTTT
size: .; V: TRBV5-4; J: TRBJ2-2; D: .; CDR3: CASTLPGGFPGELFF; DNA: TGTGCCAGCACCTTGCCGGGGGGCTTCCCCGGGGAGCTGTTTTTT
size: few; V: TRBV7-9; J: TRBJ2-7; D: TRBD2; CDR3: CASSLSGGAYEQYF; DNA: TGTGCCAGCAGCTTAAGCGGGGGGGCCTACGAGCAGTACTTC
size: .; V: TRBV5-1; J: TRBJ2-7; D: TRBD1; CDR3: CASSLDRGTRKGYEQYF; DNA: TGCGCCAGCAGCTTGGACAGGGGAACTAGAAAGGGGTACGAGCAGTACTTC
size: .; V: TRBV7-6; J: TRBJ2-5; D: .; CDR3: CASSSFGGSGTVQETQYF; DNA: TGTGCCAGCAGCTCATTTGGGGGTAGCGGGACAGTTCAAGAGACCCAGTACTTC
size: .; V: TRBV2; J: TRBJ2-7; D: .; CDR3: CASSWAISYEQYF; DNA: TGTGCCAGCAGTTGGGCCATCTCCTACGAGCAGTACTTC
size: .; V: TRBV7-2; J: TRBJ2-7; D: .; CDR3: CASSSEGTYEQYF; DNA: TGTGCCAGCAGCTCCGAGGGTACCTACGAGCAGTACTTC
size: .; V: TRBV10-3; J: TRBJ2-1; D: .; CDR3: CAISEAGSSYNEQFF; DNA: TGTGCCATCAGTGAGGCGGGGAGCTCCTACAATGAGCAGTTCTTC
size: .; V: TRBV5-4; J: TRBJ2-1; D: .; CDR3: CASSQGGLSYNEQFF; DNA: TGTGCCAGCAGCCAGGGTGGGCTCTCCTACAATGAGCAGTTCTTC
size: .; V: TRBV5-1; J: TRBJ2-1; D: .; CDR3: CASSRGTEVREQFF; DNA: TGCGCCAGCAGCCGAGGGACGGAGGTTCGGGAGCAGTTCTTC
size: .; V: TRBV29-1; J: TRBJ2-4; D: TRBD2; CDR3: CSVGGGGNVAKNIQYF; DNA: TGCAGCGTCGGGGGGGGCGGAAACGTGGCCAAAAACATTCAGTACTTC
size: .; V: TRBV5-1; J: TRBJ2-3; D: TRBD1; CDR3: CASSLQGAPPDTQYF; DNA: TGCGCCAGCAGCTTGCAGGGGGCGCCCCCAGATACGCAGTATTTT
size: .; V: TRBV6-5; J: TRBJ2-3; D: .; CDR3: CASSYLPDTQYF; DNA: TGTGCCAGCAGTTACCTGCCAGATACGCAGTATTTT
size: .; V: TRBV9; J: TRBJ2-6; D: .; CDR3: CASSSAGSGANVLTF; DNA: TGTGCCAGCAGCTCAGCGGGCTCTGGGGCCAACGTCCTGACTTTC
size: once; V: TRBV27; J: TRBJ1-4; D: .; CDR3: CVAVSGLFF; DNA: TGTGTAGCGGTTTCGGGACTGTTTTTT
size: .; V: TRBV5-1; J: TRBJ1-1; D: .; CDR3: CASSSGTPNTEAFF; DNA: TGCGCCAGCAGCTCGGGGACACCGAACACTGAAGCTTTCTTT
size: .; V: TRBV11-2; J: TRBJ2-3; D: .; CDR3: CASSYSTDTQYF; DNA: TGTGCCAGCAGCTACAGCACAGATACGCAGTATTTT
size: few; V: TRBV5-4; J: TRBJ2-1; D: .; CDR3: CASSSRGAPYEQFF; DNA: TGTGCCAGCAGCTCCAGGGGAGCTCCTTATGAGCAGTTCTTC
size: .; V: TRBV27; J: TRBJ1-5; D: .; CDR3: CASSFLGGSQPQHF; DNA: TGTGCCAGCAGTTTTTTGGGGGGCAGTCAGCCCCAGCATTTT
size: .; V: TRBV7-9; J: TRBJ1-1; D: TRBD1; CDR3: CASSPRGQGGPNTEAFF; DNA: TGTGCCAGCAGCCCCCGAGGGCAGGGGGGCCCGAACACTGAAGCTTTCTTT
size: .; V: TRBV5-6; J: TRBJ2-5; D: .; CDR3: CASSWSTVRQETQYF; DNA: TGTGCCAGCAGCTGGTCGACAGTGAGACAAGAGACCCAGTACTTC
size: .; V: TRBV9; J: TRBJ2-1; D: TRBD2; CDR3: CASSGRTSGGFNEQFF; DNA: TGTGCCAGCAGCGGGAGGACTAGCGGGGGTTTCAATGAGCAGTTCTTC
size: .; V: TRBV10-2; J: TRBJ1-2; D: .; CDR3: CASSESGGPYGYTF; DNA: TGCGCCAGCAGTGAGTCCGGGGGGCCCTATGGCTACACCTTC
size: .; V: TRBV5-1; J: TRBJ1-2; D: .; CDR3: CASSLVISRGYTF; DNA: TGCGCCAGCAGCTTGGTTATTAGTCGGGGCTACACCTTC
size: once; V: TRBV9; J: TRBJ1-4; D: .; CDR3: CASSPNTLTNEKLFF; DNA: TGTGCCAGCAGCCCAAACACGTTAACTAATGAAAAACTGTTTTTT
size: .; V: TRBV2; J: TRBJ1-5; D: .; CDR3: CASSGTGNQPQHF; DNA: TGTGCCAGCAGTGGGACCGGGAATCAGCCCCAGCATTTT
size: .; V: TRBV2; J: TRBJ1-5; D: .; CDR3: CASTGALVSQPQHF; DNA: TGTGCCAGCACCGGGGCTCTGGTCAGTCAGCCCCAGCATTTT
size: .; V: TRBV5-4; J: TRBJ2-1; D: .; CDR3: CASSLLQPYNEQFF; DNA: TGTGCCAGCAGCTTGTTACAGCCCTACAATGAGCAGTTCTTC
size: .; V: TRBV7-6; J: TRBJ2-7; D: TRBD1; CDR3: CASSPRGRGQPYEQYF; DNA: TGTGCCAGCAGCCCCCGGGGCAGGGGGCAACCCTACGAGCAGTACTTC
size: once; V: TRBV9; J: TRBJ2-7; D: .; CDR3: CASSVSQLSSYEQYF; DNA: TGTGCCAGCAGCGTTTCACAGCTCAGCTCCTACGAGCAGTACTTC
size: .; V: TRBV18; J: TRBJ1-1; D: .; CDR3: CASSPRAGAGNTEAFF; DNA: TGTGCCAGCTCACCCAGAGCGGGGGCAGGCAACACTGAAGCTTTCTTT
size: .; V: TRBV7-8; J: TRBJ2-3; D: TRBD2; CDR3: CASSTGLAGTDTQYF; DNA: TGTGCCAGCAGCACGGGACTAGCGGGAACAGATACGCAGTATTTT
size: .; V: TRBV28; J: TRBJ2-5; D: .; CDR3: CASTPTGRETQYF; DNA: TGTGCCAGCACCCCTACAGGGCGGGAGACCCAGTACTTC
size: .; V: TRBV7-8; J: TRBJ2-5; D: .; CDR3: CASSPPGLQETQYF; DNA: TGTGCCAGCAGCCCCCCCGGGCTACAAGAGACCCAGTACTTC
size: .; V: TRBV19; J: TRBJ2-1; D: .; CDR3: CASSNWGEQFF; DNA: TGTGCCAGTAGTAATTGGGGGGAGCAGTTCTTC
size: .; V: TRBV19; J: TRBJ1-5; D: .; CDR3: CASSTGKQPQHF; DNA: TGTGCCAGTAGCACAGGGAAACAGCCCCAGCATTTT
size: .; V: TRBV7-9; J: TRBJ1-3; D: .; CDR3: CASSLGQGNTIYF; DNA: TGTGCCAGCAGCTTAGGGCAAGGAAACACCATATATTTT
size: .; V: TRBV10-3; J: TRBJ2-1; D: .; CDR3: CAISEGGGRKSEQFF; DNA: TGTGCCATCAGTGAGGGGGGTGGAAGGAAGAGTGAGCAGTTCTTC